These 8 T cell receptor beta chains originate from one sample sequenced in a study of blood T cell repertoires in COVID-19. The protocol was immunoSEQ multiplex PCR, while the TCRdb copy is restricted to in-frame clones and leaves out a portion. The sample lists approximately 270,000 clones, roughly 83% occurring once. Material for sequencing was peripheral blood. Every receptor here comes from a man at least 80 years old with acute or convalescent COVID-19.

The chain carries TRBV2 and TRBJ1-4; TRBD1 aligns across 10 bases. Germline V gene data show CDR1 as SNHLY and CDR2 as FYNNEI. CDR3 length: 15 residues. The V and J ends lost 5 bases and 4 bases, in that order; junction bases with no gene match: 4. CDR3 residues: CASSRDRGDNEKLFF. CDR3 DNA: TGTGCCAGCAGTAGGGACAGGGGCGATAATGAAAAACTGTTTTTT.

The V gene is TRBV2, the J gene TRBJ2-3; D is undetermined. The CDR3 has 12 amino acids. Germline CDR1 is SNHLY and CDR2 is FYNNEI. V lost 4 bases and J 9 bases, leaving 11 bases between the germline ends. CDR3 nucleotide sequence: TGTGCCAGCAGTGGACTCACACGAACGCAGTATTTT. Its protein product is CASSGLTRTQYF.

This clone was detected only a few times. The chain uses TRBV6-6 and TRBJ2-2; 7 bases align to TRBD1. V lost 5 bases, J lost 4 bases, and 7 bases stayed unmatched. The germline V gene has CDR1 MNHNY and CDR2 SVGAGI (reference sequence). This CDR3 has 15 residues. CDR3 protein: CASSLGQAATGELFF. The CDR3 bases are TGTGCCAGCAGTCTCGGACAGGCAGCCACCGGGGAGCTGTTTTTT.

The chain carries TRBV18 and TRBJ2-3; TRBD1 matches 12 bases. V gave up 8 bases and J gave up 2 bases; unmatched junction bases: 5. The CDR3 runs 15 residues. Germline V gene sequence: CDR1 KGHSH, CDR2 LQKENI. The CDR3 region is CASAGQGASTDTQYF. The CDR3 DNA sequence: TGTGCCAGCGCGGGACAGGGGGCGTCCACAGATACGCAGTATTTT.

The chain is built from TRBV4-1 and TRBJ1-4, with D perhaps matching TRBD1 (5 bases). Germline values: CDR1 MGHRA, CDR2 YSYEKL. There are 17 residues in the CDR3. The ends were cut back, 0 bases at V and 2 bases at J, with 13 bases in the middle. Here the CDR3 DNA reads TGCGCCAGCAGCCAAGATCGTGGAGGGGTGACTAATGAAAAACTGTTTTTT. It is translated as CASSQDRGGVTNEKLFF.

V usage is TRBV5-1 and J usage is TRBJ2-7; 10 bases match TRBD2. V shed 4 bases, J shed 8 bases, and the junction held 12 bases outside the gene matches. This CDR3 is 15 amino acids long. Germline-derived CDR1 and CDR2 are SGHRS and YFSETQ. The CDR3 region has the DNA TGCGCCAGCAGCCCTACGAGCGGGGGGGACCTACAGCAGTACTTC. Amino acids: CASSPTSGGDLQQYF.

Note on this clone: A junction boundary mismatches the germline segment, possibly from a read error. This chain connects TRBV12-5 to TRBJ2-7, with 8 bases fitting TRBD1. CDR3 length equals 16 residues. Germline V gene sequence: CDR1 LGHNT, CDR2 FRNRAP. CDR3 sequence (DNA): TGTGCTAGTGGCCGAGAATCCGGGACAGGATCCTCCGAGCAGTACTTC. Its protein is CASGRESGTGSSEQYF.

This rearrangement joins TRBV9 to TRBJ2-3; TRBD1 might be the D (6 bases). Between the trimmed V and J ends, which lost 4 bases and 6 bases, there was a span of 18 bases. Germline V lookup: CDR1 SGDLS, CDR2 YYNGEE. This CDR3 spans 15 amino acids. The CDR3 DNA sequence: TGTGCCAGCAGCATACAAAGTGGGGGCTTGGATACGCAGTATTTT. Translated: CASSIQSGGLDTQYF. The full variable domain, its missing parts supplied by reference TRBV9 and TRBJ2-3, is DSGVTQTPKHLITATGQRVTLRCSPRSGDLSVYWYQQSLDQGLQFLIQYYNGEERAKGNILERFSAQQFPDLHSELNLSSLELGDSALYFCASSIQSGGLDTQYFGPGTRLTVL.